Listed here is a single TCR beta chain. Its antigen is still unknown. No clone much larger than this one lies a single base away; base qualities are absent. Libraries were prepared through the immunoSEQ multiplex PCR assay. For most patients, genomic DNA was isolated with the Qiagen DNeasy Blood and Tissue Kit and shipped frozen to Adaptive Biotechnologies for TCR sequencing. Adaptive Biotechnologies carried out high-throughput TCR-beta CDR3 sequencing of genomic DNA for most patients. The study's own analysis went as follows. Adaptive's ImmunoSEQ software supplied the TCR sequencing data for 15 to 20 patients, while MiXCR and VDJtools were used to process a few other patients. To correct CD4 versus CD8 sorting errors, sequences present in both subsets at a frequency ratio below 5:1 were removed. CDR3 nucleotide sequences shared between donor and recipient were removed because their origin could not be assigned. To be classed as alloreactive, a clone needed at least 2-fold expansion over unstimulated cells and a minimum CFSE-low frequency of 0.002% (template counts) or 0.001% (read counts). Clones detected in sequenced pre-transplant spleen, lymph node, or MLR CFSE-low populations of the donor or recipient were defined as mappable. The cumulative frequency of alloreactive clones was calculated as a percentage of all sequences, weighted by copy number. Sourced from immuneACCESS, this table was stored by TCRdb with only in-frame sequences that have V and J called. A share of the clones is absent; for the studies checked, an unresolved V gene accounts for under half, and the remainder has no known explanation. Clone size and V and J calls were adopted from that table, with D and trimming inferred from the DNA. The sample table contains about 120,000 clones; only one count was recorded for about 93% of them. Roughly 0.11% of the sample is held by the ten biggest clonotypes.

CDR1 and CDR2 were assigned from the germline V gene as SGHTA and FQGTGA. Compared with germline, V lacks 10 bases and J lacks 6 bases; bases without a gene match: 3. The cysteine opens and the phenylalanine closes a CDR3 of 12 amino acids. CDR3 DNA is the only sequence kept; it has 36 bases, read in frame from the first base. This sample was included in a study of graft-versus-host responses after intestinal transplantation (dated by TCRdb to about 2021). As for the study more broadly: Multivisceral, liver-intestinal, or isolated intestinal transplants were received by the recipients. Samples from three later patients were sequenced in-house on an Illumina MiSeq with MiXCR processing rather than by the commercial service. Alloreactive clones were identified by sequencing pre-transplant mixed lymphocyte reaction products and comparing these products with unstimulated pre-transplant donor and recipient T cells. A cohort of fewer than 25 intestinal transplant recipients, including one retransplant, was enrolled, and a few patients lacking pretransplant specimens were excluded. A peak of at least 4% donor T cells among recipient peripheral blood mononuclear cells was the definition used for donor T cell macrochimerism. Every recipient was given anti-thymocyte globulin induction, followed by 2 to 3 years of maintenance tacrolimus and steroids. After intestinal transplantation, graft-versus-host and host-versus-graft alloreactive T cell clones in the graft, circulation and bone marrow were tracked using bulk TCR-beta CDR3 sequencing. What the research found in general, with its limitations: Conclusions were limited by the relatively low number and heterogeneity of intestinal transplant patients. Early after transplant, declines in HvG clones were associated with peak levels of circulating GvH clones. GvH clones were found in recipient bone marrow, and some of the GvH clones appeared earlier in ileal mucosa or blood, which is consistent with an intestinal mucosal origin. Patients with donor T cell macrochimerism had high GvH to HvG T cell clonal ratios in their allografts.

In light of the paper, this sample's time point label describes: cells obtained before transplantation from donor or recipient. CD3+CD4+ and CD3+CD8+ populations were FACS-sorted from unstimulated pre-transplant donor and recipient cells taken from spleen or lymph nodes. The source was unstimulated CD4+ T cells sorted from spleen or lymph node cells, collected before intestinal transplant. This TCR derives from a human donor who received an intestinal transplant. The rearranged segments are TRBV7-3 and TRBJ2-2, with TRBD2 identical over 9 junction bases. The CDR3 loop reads CANRGGAGELFF. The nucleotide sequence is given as TGTGCCAACCGCGGGGGGGCCGGGGAGCTGTTTTTT.